This T cell receptor beta chain was recorded in a study of T cell responses to AZD1222 COVID-19 vaccine. Libraries were prepared by immunoSEQ multiplex PCR; TCRdb keeps only in-frame clonotypes and omits some of them. The table includes around 100,000 clones, around 90% detected once. The study's findings and limits: In a largely white British group with more females than males, clonal diversity was possibly underestimated. Mapped onto spike, vaccine-associated CD4 TCRs spanned it and were dominant at 160-218 and 743-854. Spike-specific TCR breadth and depth went up after people got two AZD1222 doses. Just six AZD1222 recipients tested seropositive at baseline.

The ends lost 6 bases at V and 0 bases at J; junction bases unmatched: 9. Germline lookup yields CDR1 LGHNT and CDR2 FRNRAP. The CDR3 loop spans 18 amino acids. A word on this clone: What it binds is unknown.

This sequence was found in an adult in good health. Source: peripheral blood, taken on day 0 of AZD1222 vaccination. The V and J genes are TRBV12-5 and TRBJ2-1; 12 nucleotides agree with TRBD2. As DNA, the CDR3 is TGTGCTAGTGGGTCGGGACTAGCGGGCCGGAGCTCCTACAATGAGCAGTTCTTC. Translated: CASGSGLAGRSSYNEQFF.